These 5 T cell receptor beta chains were all obtained from the same sample, sequenced in a study of beta chain features in type 1 diabetes. TCRB transcripts that were expressed got sequenced, as all of the isolated RNA had been reverse transcribed. The assay was immunoSEQ multiplex PCR, and TCRdb's table has in-frame clones only and misses some. Of 900,000 or so clones detected, 17% appear once; the ten largest clones hold 0.023%. The sample comprised naive CD4+ T cells from blood. The receptors here all came from a woman aged 18-30 years in good health.

This clone was counted between two and nine times. The rearrangement uses TRBV5-4 and TRBJ2-2, with 12 nucleotides matching TRBD1. The CDR3 extends over 15 amino acids. Germline CDR1 reads SGHNT; CDR2 reads YYREEE (reference sequence). Trimming cost V 4 bases and J 4 bases; bases outside gene matches: 2. The CDR3 loop reads CASSPGQGATGELFF. Here the CDR3 DNA reads TGTGCCAGCAGCCCGGGACAGGGGGCCACCGGGGAGCTGTTTTTT.

The chain carries TRBV6-5 and TRBJ1-5; D is undetermined. The length of the CDR3 is 13 residues. Germline V gene data show CDR1 as MNHEY and CDR2 as SVGAGI. Trimming left V 2 bases short and J 3 bases short, with 5 bases between. CDR3 bases: TGTGCCAGCAGTTACGGTACCAATCAGCCCCAGCATTTT. It codes for CASSYGTNQPQHF.

V usage is TRBV18 and J usage is TRBJ1-1; 9 positions agree with TRBD1. The germline CDR1 and CDR2 sequences are KGHSH and LQKENI. The CDR3 spans 16 residues. Trimming at V came to 4 bases and at J to 6 bases, leaving 12 bases not matched to a gene. This chain's CDR3 is CASSRPGQGFLSEAFF. DNA for the CDR3: TGTGCCAGCTCACGTCCGGGACAGGGCTTTTTATCTGAAGCTTTCTTT.

This clone was detected only a few times. The genes are TRBV10-3 and TRBJ1-1; 7 bases match TRBD1. The germline CDR1 and CDR2 sequences are ENHRY and SYGVKD. The CDR3 totals 17 residues. Germline trimming cut 2 bases from V and 0 bases from J; bases unmatched to any gene: 9. CDR3 DNA: TGTGCCATCAGTGAGGACCGGACAGGCCCCATGAACACTGAAGCTTTCTTT. Translating gives CAISEDRTGPMNTEAFF.

This clone was detected a few times. V gene TRBV6-6 combines with J gene TRBJ2-7; D not certain. Trimming pared 7 bases from V and 1 base from J, leaving 11 bases between. The germline V gene encodes CDR1 MNHNY and CDR2 SVGAGI (reference sequence). There are 13 residues in the CDR3. The DNA of the CDR3 is TGTGCCAGCATTTCTGGGAATTCCTACGAGCAGTACTTC. Translating gives CASISGNSYEQYF.